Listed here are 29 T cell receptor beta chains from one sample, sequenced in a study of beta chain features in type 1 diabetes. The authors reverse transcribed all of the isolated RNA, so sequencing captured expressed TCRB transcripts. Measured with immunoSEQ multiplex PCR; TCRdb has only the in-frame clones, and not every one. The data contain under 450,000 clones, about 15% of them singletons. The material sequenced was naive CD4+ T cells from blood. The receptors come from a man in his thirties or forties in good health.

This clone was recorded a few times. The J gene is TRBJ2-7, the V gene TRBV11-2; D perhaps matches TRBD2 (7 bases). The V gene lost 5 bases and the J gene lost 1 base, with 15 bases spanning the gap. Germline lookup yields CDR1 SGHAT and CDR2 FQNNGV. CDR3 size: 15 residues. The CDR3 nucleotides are TGTGCCAGCAGCCCACGGGGGGCGGCATCCTACGAGCAGTACGTC. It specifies CASSPRGAASYEQYV.

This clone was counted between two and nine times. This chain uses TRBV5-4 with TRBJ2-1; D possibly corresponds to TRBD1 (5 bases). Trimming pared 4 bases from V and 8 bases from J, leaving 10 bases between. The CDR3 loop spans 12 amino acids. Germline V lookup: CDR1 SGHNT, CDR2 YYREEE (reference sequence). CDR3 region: CASSIIGDEQFF. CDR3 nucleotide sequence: TGTGCCAGCAGCATTATAGGGGATGAGCAGTTCTTC.

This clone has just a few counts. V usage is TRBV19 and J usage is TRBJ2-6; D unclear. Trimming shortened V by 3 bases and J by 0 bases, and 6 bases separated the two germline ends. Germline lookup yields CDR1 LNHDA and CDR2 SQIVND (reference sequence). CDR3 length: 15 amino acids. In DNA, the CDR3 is TGTGCCAGTAGTATGGAGCACTCTGGGGCCAACGTCCTGACTTTC. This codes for CASSMEHSGANVLTF.

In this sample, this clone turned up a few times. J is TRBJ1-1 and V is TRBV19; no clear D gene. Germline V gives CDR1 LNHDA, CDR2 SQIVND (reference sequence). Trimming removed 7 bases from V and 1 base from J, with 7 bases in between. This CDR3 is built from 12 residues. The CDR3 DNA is TGTGCCAGTACGCGGGGGAACACTGAAGCTTTCTTT. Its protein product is CASTRGNTEAFF.

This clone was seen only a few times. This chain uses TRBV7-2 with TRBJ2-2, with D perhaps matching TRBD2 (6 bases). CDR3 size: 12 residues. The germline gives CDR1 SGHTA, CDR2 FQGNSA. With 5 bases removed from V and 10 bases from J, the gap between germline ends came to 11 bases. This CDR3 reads CASSRGRSELFF. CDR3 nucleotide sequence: TGTGCCAGCAGCCGAGGGAGGTCGGAGCTGTTTTTT.

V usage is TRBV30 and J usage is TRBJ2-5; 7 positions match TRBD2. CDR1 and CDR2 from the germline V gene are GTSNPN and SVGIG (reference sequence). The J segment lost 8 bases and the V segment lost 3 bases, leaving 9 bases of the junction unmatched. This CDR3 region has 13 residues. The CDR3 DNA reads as TGTGCCTGGAGGGAGCTAGCGGCTTTCACCCAGTACTTC. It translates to CAWRELAAFTQYF.

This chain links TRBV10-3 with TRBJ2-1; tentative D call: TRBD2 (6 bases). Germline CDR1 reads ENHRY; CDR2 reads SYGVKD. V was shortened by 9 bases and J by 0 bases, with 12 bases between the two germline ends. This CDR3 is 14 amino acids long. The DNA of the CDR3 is TGTGCCATGGGACTTGGGGCCTCCTACAATGAGCAGTTCTTC. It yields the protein CAMGLGASYNEQFF.

The CDR3 spells CASSLSGSVTDTQYF. The CDR3 nucleotides are TGTGCCAGCAGTCTTAGCGGGAGCGTCACAGATACGCAGTATTTT. The chain joins TRBV6-5 to TRBJ2-3, with 9 bases that match TRBD2. Germline V gene data show CDR1 as MNHEY and CDR2 as SVGAGI. Trimming removed 5 bases from V and 2 bases from J; junction bases left unmatched: 5. The CDR3 sequence is 15 residues long.

The CDR3 loop is CAWSKHQETQYF. In DNA form, the CDR3 reads TGTGCCTGGAGTAAGCACCAAGAGACCCAGTACTTC. The chain combines TRBV30 with TRBJ2-5; D unresolved. The germline CDR1 and CDR2 sequences are GTSNPN and SVGIG (reference sequence). The CDR3 contains 12 residues. The germline V and J ends were trimmed by 2 bases and 0 bases, with 4 bases remaining between them.

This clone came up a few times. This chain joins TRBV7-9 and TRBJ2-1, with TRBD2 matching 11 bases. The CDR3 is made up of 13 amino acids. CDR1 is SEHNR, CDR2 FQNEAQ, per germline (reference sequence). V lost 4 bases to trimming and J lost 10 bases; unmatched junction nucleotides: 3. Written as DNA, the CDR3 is TGTGCCAGCAGCTGGGGACTAGCGGAGGAGCAGTTCTTC. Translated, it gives CASSWGLAEEQFF.

The CDR3 sequence: CAGSSGRCEQYV. The DNA of the CDR3 is TGTGCCGGGTCTAGCGGGAGGTGCGAGCAGTACGTC. This sequence joins TRBV21-1 and TRBJ2-7; the DNA was not compared with TRBD2, the D call given in the table. TRBV21-1 constitutes a pseudogene. This CDR3 region has 12 residues.

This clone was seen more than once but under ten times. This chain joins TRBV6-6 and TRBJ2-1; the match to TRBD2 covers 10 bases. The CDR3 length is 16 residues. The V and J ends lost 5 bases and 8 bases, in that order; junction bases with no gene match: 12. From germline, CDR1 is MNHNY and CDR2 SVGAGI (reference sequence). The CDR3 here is CASSPQSTSGAYEQFF. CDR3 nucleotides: TGTGCCAGCAGTCCGCAGAGCACTAGCGGGGCCTATGAGCAGTTCTTC.

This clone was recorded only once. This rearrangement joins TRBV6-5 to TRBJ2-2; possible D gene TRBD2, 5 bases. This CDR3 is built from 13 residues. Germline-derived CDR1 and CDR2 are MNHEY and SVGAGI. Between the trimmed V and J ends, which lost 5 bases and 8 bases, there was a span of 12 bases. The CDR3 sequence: CASSRDLAGELFF. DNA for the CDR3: TGTGCCAGCAGTCGCGATCTAGCTGGGGAGCTGTTTTTT.

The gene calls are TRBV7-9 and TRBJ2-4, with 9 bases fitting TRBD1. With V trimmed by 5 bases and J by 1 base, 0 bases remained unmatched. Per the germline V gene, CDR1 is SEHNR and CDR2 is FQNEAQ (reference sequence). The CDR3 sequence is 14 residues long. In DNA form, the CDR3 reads TGTGCCAGCAGCGGGACAGGGGCCAAAAACATTCAGTACTTC. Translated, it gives CASSGTGAKNIQYF.

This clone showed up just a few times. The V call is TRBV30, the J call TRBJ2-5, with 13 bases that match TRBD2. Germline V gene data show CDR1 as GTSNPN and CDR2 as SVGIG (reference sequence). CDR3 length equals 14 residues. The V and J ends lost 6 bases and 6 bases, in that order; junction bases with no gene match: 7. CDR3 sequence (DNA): TGTGCCTGCTACCGGACTAGCGGGAGACAGACCCAGTACTTC. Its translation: CACYRTSGRQTQYF.

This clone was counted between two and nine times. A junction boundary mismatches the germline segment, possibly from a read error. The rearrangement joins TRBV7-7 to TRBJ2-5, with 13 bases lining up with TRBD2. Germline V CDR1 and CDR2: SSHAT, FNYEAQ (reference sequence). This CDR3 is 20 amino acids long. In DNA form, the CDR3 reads TGTGCTAGCAGCCGAGCCCGCCCGGGACTAGCGGGGCTGGTTGCGGAGACCCAGTACTTC. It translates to CASSRARPGLAGLVAETQYF.

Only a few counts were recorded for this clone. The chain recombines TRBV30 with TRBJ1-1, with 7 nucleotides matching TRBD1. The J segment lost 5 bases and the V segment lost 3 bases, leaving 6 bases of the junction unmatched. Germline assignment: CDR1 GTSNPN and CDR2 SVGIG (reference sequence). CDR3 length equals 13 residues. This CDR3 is CAWSKGAGTEAFF. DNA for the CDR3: TGTGCCTGGAGCAAGGGGGCAGGTACTGAAGCTTTCTTT.

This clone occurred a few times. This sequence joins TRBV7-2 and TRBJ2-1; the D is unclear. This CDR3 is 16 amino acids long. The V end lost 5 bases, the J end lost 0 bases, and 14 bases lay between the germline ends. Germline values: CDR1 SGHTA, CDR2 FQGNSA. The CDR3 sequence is CASSPGPMGSYNEQFF. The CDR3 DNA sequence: TGTGCCAGCAGCCCTGGCCCTATGGGCTCCTACAATGAGCAGTTCTTC.

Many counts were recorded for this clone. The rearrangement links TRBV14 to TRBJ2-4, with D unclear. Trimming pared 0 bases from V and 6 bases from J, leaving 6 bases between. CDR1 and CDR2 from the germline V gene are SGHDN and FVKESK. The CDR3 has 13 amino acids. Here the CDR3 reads CASSQERRNIQYF. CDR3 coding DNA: TGTGCCAGCAGCCAAGAACGCAGAAACATTCAGTACTTC.

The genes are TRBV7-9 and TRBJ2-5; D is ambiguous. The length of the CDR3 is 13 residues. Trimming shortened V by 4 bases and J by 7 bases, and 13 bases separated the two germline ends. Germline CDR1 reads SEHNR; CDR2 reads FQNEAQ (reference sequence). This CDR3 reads CASSWSSGTTQYF. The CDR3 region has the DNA TGTGCCAGCAGCTGGTCTTCGGGTACGACCCAGTACTTC. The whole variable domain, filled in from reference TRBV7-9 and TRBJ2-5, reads DTGVSQNPRHKITKRGQNVTFRCDPISEHNRLYWYRQTLGQGPEFLTYFQNEAQLEKSRLLSDRFSAERPKGSFSTLEIQRTEQGDSAMYLCASSWSSGTTQYFGPGTRLLVL.

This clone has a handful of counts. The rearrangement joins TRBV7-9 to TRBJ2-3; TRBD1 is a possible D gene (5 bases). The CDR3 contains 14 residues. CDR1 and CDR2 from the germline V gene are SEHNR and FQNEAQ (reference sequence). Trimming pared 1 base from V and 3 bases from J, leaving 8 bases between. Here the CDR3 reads CASSLVRGTDTQYF. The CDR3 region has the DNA TGTGCCAGCAGCTTAGTTAGGGGAACAGATACGCAGTATTTT.

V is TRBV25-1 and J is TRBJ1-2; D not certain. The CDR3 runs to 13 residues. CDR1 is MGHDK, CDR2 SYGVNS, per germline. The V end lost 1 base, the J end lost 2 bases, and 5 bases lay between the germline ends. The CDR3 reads CASSESGNYGYTF. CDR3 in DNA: TGTGCCAGCAGTGAATCGGGCAACTATGGCTACACCTTC.

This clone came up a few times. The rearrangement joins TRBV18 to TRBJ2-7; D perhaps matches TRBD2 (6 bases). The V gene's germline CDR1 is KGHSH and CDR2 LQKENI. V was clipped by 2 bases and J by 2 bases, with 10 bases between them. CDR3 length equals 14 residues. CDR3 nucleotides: TGTGCCAGCTCACCAGGACGGACTACCTACGAGCAGTACGTC. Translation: CASSPGRTTYEQYV.

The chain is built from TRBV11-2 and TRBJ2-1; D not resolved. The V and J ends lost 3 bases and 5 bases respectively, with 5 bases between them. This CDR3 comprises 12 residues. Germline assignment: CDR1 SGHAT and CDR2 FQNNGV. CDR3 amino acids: CASSFSDNEQFF. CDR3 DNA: TGTGCCAGCAGCTTTTCGGACAATGAGCAGTTCTTC.

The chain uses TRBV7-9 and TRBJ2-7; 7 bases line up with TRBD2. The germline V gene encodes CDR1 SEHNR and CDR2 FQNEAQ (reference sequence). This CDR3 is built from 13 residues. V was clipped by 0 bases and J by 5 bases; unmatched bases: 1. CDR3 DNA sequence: TGTGCCAGCAGCTTAGCCGGGAGGAACGAGCAGTACGTC. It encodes CASSLAGRNEQYV.

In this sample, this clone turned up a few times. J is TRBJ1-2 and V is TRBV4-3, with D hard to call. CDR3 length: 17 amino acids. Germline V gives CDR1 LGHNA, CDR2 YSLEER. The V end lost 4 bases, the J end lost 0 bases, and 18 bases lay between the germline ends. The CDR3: CASSLREFTQANYGYTF. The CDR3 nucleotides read TGCGCCAGCAGCCTGCGGGAGTTCACCCAAGCTAACTATGGCTACACCTTC.

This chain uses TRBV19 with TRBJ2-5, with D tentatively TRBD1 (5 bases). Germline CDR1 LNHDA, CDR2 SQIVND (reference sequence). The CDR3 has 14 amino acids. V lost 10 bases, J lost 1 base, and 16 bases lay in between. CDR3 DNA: TGTGCCACAGGACATGGTGGGCCCCAAGAGACCCAGTACTTC. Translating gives CATGHGGPQETQYF.

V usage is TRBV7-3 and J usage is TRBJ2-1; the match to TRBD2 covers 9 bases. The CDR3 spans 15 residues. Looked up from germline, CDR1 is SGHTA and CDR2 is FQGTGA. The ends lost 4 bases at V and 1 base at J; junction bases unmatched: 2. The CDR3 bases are TGTGCCAGCAGCTCGACTAGCGGATCCTACAATGAGCAGTTCTTC. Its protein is CASSSTSGSYNEQFF. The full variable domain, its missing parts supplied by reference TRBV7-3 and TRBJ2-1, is GAGVSQTPSNKVTEKGKYVELRCDPISGHTALYWYRQSLGQGPEFLIYFQGTGAADDSGLPNDRFFAVRPEGSVSTLKIQRTERGDSAVYLCASSSTSGSYNEQFFGPGTRLTVL.

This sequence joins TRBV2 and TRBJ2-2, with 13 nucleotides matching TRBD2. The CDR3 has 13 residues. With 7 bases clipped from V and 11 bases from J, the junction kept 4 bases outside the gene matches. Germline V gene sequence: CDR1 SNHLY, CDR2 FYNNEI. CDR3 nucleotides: TGTGCCAGCACCCGACTAGCGGGAGGCGAGCTGTTTTTT. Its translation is CASTRLAGGELFF. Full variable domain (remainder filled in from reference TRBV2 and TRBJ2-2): EPEVTQTPSHQVTQMGQEVILRCVPISNHLYFYWYRQILGQKVEFLVSFYNNEISEKSEIFDDQFSVERPDGSNFTLKIRSTKLEDSAMYFCASTRLAGGELFFGEGSRLTVL.